These 2 T cell receptor beta chains were all obtained from the same sample, sequenced in a study of T cell changes during pregnancy in multiple sclerosis. Using immunoSEQ multiplex PCR, the repertoire was profiled, and TCRdb retains in-frame clones only, with some absent. This table holds 35,000 to 45,000 clones, roughly nine tenths found once. The sequenced sample was CD4+ T cells from peripheral blood mononuclear cells, obtained in the first trimester of pregnancy. These receptors all stem from a female donor with multiple sclerosis, enrolled in a pregnancy study.

The chain recombines TRBV30 with TRBJ2-1; D gene ambiguous. The CDR3 has 14 residues. V was trimmed by 3 bases and J by 4 bases, leaving 13 bases between them. Per the germline V gene, CDR1 is GTSNPN and CDR2 is SVGIG (reference sequence). The chain's CDR3 is CAWSPLADYNEQFF. Written as DNA, the CDR3 is TGTGCCTGGAGCCCGTTGGCGGATTACAATGAGCAGTTCTTC.

This clone occurred once. The chain joins TRBV5-1 to TRBJ1-1; TRBD1 might be the D (6 bases). The CDR3 has 15 amino acids. Germline V gene sequence: CDR1 SGHRS, CDR2 YFSETQ. Trimming left V 3 bases short and J 0 bases short, with 12 bases between. The CDR3 loop reads CASSSDRTLNTEAFF. CDR3 in DNA: TGCGCCAGCAGCTCCGACAGGACCTTGAACACTGAAGCTTTCTTT. Filled out from reference TRBV5-1 and TRBJ1-1, the complete variable domain reads KAGVTQTPRYLIKTRGQQVTLSCSPISGHRSVSWYQQTPGQGLQFLFEYFSETQRNKGNFPGRFSGRQFSNSRSEMNVSTLELGDSALYLCASSSDRTLNTEAFFGQGTRLTVV.